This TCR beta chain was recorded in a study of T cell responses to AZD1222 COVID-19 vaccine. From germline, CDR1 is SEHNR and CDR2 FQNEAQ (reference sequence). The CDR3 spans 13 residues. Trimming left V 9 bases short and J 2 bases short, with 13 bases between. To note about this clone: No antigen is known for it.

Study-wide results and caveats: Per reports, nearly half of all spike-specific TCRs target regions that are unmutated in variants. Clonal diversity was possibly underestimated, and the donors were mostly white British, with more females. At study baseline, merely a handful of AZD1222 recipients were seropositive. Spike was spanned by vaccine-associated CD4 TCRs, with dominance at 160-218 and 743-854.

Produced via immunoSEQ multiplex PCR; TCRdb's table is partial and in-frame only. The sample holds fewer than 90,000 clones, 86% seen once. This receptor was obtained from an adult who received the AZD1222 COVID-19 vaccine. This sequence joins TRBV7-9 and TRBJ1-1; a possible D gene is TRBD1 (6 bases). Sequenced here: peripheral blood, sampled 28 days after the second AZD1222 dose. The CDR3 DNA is TGTGCCAGTGGGGGGGCAGTCAACACTGAAGCTTTCTTT. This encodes CASGGAVNTEAFF.